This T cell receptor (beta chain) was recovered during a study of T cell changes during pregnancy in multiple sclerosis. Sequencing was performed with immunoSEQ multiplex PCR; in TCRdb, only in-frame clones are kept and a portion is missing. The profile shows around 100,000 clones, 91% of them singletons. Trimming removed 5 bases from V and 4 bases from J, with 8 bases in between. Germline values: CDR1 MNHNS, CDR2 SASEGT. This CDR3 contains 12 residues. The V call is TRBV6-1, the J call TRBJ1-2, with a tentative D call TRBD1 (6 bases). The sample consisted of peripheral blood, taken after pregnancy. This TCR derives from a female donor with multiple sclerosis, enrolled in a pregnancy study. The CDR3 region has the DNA TGTGCCAGCAGTATGACAGGCTATGGCTACACCTTC. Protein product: CASSMTGYGYTF.